This T cell receptor beta chain was recorded in a study of T cell repertoires in cytomegalovirus infection (dated by TCRdb to between 2018 and 2021). Notes on the research overall: Because public TCR beta signatures pointed to carriage of CMV infection together with the matching HLA type, the HLA type of each donor mattered for the analysis. Here is what the overall study found, with its caveats: In the ex vivo response, HLA-C-restricted CMV-specific TCR beta clonotypes were dominant, and in two of eight donors the single most frequent clonotype came from this HLA-C-restricted group. Cumulative frequency of public TCR beta family members discriminated carriers of CMV infection plus the relevant HLA type in this cohort and an independent roughly 340-donor cohort.

Trimming at the junction amounts to 4 bases on V and 10 bases on J, and the germline ends lie 16 bases apart. From a lookup of the germline V gene, CDR1 and CDR2 are MDHEN and SYDVKM. From its cysteine to its phenylalanine, the CDR3 spans 13 amino acids. Only the CDR3 part of the read is kept: 39 bases, read in frame from the first base. Sequencing instrument: Illumina HiSeq 1500. TCRdb redid the processing of the public reads, applying fastp at Q25 and MiXCR, and retained in-frame beta chains. Merged by CDR3 protein, the rows form single entries marked with the most common genes and DNA. Present in this sample are about 300,000 distinct CDR3 sequences, more than 20% of which were seen just once. Approximately 13% of the sample is held by the ten biggest clonotypes. Comments on this clonotype: Its antigen is not yet known. No clone much larger than this one lies a single base away; base qualities are absent.

Sample: PBMCs. This TCR was recovered from a human donor in good health (CMV status not recorded). Some clones in this sample may be carry-over from other donors' samples. The chain links TRBV28 with TRBJ2-5, with TRBD1 perhaps the D gene, on 5 matching bases. CDR3 region: CASSWVGAAIQYF. The DNA reads as follows: TGTGCCAGCAGTTGGGTAGGGGCCGCAATCCAGTACTTC.